Detailed here is one T cell receptor beta chain. The CDR3 consists of 13 residues. Between the trimmed V and J ends, which lost 1 base and 5 bases, there was a span of 9 bases. The germline V gene has CDR1 SGHRS and CDR2 YFSETQ. This specimen belongs to a study of OX40 agonist ivuxolimab in advanced cancers. This table comes from immunoSEQ multiplex PCR, and its TCRdb copy is limited to in-frame clones, with some not included. The sample lists roughly 68,000 clones, about 80% seen once, with more than 1.4% in the top ten. Sequencing used CD4+ or CD8+ T cells sorted from blood, obtained in a trial of the OX40 agonist ivuxolimab. The sequence was collected from an adult with an advanced solid tumor such as melanoma, head and neck, liver or kidney cancer. The rearrangement joins TRBV5-1 to TRBJ2-5; D unresolved. The CDR3 here is CASSLSGAETQYF. As DNA, the CDR3 is TGCGCCAGCAGCTTGAGTGGCGCGGAGACCCAGTACTTC.